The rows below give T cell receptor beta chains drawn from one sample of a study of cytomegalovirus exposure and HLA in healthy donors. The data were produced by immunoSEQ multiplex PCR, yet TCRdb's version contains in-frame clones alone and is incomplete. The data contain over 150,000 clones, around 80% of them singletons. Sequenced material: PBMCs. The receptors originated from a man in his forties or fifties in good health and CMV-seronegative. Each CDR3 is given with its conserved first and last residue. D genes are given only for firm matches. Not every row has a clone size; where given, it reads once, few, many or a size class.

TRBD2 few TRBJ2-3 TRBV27 TGTGCCAGCAGTTGGCGGAGCGGGGGTACAGATACGCAGTATTTT CASSWRSGGTDTQYF
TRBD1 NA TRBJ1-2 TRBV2 TGTGCCAGCAGCTCACAGGGGACGGTCTATGGCTACACCTTC CASSSQGTVYGYTF
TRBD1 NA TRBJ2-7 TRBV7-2 TGTGCCAGCAGACTAGACAGGGGCCACGAGCAGTACTTC CASRLDRGHEQYF
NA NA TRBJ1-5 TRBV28 TGTGCCAGCAGCCAATCCGGTCTTAATCAGCCCCAGCATTTT CASSQSGLNQPQHF
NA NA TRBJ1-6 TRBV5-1 TGCGCCAGCATGGAAGGGGTTACGGGTTCACCCCTCCACTTT CASMEGVTGSPLHF
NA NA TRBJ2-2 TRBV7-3 TGTGCCAGCAGCCGAACGCTACCCGGGAGCACCGGGGAGCTGTTTTTT CASSRTLPGSTGELFF
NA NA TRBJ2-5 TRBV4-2 TGTGCCAGCAGCCAAGGGGCAGGGCAGGGTGAAGAGACCCAGTACTTC CASSQGAGQGEETQYF
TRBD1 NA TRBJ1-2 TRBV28 TGTGCCAGCAGGGGAGTAGACAGGGGGCCGAATGGCTACACCTTC CASRGVDRGPNGYTF
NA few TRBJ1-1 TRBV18 TGTGCCAGCTCACTGGACAGAACTGAAGCTTTCTTT CASSLDRTEAFF
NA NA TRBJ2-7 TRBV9 TGTGCCAGCAGCGTAGGAACAGGGACCTACGAGCAGTACTTC CASSVGTGTYEQYF
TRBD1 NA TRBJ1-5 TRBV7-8 TGTGCCAGCAGCTTAGAGGGGGCTTTGGTCCAGCCCCAGCATTTT CASSLEGALVQPQHF
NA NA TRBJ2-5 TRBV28 TGTGCCAGCAGTTCGGGATATTTAGAGACCCAGTACTTC CASSSGYLETQYF
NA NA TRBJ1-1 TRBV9 TGTGCCAGCAGCCCAGGGACTTTCTTT CASSPGTFF
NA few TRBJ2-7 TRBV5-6 TGTGCCAGCAGCTCATGGGGCAGGGTCCGCTACGAGCAGTACTTC CASSSWGRVRYEQYF
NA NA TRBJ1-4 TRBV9 TGTGCCAGCAGCGGGGCACGAGGGGAAAAACTGTTTTTT CASSGARGEKLFF
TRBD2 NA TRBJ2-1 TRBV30 TGTGCCTGGACCCGGGGGGGGTTTGAGCAGTTCTTC CAWTRGGFEQFF
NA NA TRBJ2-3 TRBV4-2 TGTGCCAGCAGCCAATCTAGCACAGATACGCAGTATTTT CASSQSSTDTQYF
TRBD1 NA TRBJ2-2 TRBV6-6 TGTGCCAGCAGTTACCTTGGGACAGGGGGAGACGGGGAGCTGTTTTTT CASSYLGTGGDGELFF
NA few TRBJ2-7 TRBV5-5 TGTGCCAGCAGCTTGAGAGAGACACAGTACTACGAGCAGTACTTC CASSLRETQYYEQYF
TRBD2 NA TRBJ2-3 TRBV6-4 TGTGCCAGCAGTGAAACGGCTAGCGGGGCAGATACGCAGTATTTT CASSETASGADTQYF
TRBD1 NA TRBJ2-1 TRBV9 TGTGCCAGCAGCGTAGGAGGGACAGGAAGGTATGAGCAGTTCTTC CASSVGGTGRYEQFF
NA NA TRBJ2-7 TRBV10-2 TGCGCCAGCAGTGAGGGCAGCGCCTACGAGCAGTACTTC CASSEGSAYEQYF
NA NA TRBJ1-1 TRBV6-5 TGTGCCAGCAATAGTGCTCGAATGAACACTGAAGCTTTCTTT CASNSARMNTEAFF
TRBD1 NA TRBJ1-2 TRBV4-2 TGTGCCAGCAGCCAAATCCGGGACAGGGGAGATGGCTACACCTTC CASSQIRDRGDGYTF
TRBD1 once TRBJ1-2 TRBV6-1 TGTGCCAGCGAGAACCGGGACAGGGAGTCTGGCTACACCTTC CASENRDRESGYTF
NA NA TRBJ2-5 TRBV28 TGTGCCAGCAGTTTCCCAGGGGAATCTAAAGAGACCCAGTACTTC CASSFPGESKETQYF
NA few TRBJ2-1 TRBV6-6 TGTGCCAGCAGATGGGCCCTCGATAATGAGCAGTTCTTC CASRWALDNEQFF
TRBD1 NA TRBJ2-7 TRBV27 TGTGCCAGCAGTAACCAGGGGGTTTACGAGCAGTACTTC CASSNQGVYEQYF
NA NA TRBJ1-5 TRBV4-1 TGCGCCAGCAGCCAAGCCGAGGTGGCTCAGCCCCAGCATTTT CASSQAEVAQPQHF
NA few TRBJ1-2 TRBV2 TGTGCCAGCAGTTCCGATTCGGATGGCTACACCTTC CASSSDSDGYTF
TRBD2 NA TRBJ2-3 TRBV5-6 TGTGCCAGCAGCTCAGCGGGGTATAAGGATACGCAGTATTTT CASSSAGYKDTQYF
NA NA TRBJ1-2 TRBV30 TGTGCCTGGAGCCCCACAAGTTCCCATGGCTACACCTTC CAWSPTSSHGYTF
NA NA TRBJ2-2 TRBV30 TGTGCCTGGAGTGTAGCCGGGACCGGGGAGCTGTTTTTT CAWSVAGTGELFF
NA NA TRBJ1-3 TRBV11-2 TGTGCCAGCAGCTTAGGAGTTAATGGAAACACCATATATTTT CASSLGVNGNTIYF
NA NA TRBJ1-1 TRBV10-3 TGTGCCATCAGTGGGGCCAAATCTGAAGCTTTCTTT CAISGAKSEAFF